This T cell receptor beta chain was retrieved from a study of T-cell memory formation after mild COVID-19. A note on this clonotype: No antigen is known for it.

General study results and limits: Day 15 to 85 contracting clones showed balanced CD4/CD8; later expanders leaned CD4+.

MiXCR, run by TCRdb on the 5' RACE reads, gives a single entry per CDR3 protein. The sample yields about 440,000 distinct CDR3 sequences, 15% to 20% seen once. Germline lookup yields CDR1 SGHTA and CDR2 FQGTGA. The CDR3 extends over 13 amino acids. The V and J ends lost 0 bases and 7 bases, in that order; junction bases with no gene match: 1. Input material: PBMCs or a T cell subset sorted from them (not recorded which). This receptor was taken from an adult woman who had mild COVID-19 (a few samples of this study predate the infection). Cell type and time point are not known. The chain joins TRBV7-3 to TRBJ1-1; 8 bases fit TRBD1. In DNA form, the CDR3 reads TGTGCCAGCAGCTTAACGACAGGGGTTGAAGCTTTCTTT. Residues: CASSLTTGVEAFF.